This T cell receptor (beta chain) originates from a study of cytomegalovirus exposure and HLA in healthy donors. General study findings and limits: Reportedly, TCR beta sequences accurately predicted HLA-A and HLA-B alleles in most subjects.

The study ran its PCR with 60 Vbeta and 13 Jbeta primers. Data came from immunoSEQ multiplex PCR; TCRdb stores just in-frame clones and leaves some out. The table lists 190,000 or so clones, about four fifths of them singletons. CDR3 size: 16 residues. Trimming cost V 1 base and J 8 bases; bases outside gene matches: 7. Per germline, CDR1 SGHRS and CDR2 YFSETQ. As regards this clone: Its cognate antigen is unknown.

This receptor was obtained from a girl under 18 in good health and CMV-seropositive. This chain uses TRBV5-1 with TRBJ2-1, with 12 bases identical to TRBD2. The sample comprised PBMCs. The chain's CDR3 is CASSLWPSGGADEQFF. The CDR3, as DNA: TGCGCCAGCAGCTTGTGGCCTAGCGGGGGGGCCGATGAGCAGTTCTTC.